In its sample, the clone carrying this T cell receptor beta chain was seen a few times. No antigen is known for it. Germline lookup yields CDR1 SGHVS and CDR2 FNYEAQ. CDR3 length: 20 residues. Unmatched junction bases numbered 17, after V lost 5 bases and J lost 0 bases. Profiling relied on immunoSEQ multiplex PCR, and the TCRdb table lists in-frame clones only, not all of them. Here the sample spans approximately 22,000 clones, 85% being singletons. The entry originates in a study of lymphopenia after photon versus proton radiotherapy. The study, taken as a whole, reports: Better survival with proton therapy was suggested as possible, not demonstrated. Post-nadir diversity loss with photons came from oligoclonal expansion, particularly CD8+ Temra cells. Photon-treated patients lost naive T cells and TCR diversity; proton-treated stayed stable.

The TCR was taken from a man in his sixties with pancreatic cancer. The chain recombines TRBV7-6 with TRBJ2-5, with 11 bases aligning to TRBD2. Here the sequenced sample was peripheral blood, taken from a patient treated with photon-based radiotherapy. Here the CDR3 reads CASSTIRGRLAGFYQETQYF. CDR3 DNA: TGTGCCAGCAGCACTATTAGGGGGAGACTAGCGGGATTTTACCAAGAGACCCAGTACTTC.